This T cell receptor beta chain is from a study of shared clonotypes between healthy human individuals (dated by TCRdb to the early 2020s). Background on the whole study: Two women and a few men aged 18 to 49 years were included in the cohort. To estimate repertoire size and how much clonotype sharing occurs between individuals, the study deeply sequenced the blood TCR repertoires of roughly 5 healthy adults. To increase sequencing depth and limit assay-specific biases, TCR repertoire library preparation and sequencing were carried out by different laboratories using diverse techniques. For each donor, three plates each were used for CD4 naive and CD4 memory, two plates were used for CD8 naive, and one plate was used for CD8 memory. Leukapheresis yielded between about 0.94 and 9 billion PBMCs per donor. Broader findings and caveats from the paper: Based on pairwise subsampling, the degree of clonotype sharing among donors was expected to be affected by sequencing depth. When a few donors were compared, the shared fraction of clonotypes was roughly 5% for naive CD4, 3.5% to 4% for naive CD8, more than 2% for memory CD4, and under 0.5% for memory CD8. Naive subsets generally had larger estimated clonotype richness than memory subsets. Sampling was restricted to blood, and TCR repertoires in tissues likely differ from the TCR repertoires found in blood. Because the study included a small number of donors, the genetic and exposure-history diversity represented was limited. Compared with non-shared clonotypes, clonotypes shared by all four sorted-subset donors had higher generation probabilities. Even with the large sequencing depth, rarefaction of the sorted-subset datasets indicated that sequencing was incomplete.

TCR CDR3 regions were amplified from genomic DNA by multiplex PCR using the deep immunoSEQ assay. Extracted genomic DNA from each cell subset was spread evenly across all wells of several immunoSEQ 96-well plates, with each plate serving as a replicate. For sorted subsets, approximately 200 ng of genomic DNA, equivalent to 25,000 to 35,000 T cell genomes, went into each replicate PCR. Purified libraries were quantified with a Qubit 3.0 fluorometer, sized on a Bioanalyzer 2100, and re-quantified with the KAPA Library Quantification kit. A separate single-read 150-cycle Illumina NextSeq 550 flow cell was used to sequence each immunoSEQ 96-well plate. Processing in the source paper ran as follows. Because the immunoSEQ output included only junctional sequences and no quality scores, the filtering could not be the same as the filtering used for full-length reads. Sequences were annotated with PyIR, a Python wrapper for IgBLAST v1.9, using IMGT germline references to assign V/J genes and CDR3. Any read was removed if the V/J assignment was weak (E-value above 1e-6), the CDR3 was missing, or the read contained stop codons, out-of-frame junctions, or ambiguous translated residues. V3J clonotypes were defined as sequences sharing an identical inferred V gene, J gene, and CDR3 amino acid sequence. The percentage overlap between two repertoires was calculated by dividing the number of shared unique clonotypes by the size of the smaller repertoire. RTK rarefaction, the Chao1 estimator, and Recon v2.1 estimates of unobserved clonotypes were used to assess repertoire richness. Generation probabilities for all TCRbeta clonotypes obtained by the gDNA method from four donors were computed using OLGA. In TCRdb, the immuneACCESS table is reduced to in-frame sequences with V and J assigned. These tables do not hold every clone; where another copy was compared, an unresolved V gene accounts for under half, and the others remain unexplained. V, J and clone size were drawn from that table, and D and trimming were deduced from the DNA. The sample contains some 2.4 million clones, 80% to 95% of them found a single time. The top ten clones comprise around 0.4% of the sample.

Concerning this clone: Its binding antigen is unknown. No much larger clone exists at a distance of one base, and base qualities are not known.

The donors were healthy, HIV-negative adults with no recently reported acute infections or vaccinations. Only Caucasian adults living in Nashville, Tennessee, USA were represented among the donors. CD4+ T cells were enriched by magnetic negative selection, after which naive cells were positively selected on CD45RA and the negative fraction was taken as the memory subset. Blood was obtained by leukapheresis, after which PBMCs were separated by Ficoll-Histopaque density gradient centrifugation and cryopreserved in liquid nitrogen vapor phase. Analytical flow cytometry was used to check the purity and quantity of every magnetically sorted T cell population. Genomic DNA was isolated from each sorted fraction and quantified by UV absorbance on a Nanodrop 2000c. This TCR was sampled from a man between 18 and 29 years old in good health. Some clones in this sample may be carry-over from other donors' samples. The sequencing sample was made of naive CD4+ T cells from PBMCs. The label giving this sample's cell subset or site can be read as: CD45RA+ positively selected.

In nucleotides, the sequence is TGTGCCAGCAGCTTAGTGTACGGTTTGGTGGCTGAAGAGACCCAGTACTTC. This codes for CASSLVYGLVAEETQYF. The chain is encoded by TRBV7-2 joined to TRBJ2-5, with the D gene not confidently named. Sequences SGHTA (CDR1) and FQGNSA (CDR2) are obtained from the germline V gene. The trim is 1 base for V and 3 bases for J, with a gap of 18 bases between the germline ends. The CDR3, from cysteine to phenylalanine, totals 17 residues. Solely the CDR3 DNA is kept, with 51 bases framed from the first base.